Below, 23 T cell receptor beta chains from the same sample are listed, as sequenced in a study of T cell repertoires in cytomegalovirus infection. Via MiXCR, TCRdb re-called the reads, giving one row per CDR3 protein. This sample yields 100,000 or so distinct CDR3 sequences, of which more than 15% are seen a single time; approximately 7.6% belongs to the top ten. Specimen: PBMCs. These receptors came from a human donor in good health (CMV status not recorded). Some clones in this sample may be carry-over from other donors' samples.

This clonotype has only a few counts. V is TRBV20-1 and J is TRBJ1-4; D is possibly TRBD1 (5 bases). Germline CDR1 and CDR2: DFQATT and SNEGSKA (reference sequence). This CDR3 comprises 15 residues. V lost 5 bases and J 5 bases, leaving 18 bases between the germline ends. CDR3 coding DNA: TGCAGTGCTTATCCCCGTCTATGGGGGAATGAAAAACTGTTTTTT. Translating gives CSAYPRLWGNEKLFF.

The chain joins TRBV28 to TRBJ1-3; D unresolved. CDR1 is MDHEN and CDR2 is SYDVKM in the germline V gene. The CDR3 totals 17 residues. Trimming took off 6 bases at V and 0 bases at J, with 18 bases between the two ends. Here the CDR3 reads CASRFAQTLVSGNTIYF. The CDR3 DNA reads TGTGCCAGCAGATTCGCTCAGACACTCGTCTCTGGAAACACCATATATTTT.

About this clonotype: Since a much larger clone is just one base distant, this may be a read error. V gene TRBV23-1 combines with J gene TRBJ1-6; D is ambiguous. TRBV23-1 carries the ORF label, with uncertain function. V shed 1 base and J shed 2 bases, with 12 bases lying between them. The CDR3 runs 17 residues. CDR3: CASSQLNGLTYNSPLHF. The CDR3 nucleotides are TGCGCCAGCAGTCAATTGAACGGACTCACCTATAATTCACCCCTCCACTTT.

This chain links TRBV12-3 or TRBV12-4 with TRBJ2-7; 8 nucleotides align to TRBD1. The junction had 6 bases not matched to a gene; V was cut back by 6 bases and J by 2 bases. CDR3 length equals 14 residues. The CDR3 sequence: CASSQDREAYEQYF. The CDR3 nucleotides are TGTGCCAGCAGCCAGGACAGGGAGGCCTACGAGCAGTACTTC.

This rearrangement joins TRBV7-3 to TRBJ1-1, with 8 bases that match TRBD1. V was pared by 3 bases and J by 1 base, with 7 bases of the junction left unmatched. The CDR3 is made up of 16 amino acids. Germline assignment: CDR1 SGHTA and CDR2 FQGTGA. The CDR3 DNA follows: TGTGCCAGCAGCTTGGCCGCGGGACAGGCGAACACTGAAGCTTTCTTT. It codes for CASSLAAGQANTEAFF.

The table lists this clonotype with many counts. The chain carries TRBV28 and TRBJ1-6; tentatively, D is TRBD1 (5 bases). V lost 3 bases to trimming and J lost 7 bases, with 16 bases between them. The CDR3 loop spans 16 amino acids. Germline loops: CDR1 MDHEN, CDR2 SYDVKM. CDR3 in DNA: TGTGCCAGCAGTTTCCCAACTCCCGAGGGGAATTCACCCCTCCACTTT. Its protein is CASSFPTPEGNSPLHF.

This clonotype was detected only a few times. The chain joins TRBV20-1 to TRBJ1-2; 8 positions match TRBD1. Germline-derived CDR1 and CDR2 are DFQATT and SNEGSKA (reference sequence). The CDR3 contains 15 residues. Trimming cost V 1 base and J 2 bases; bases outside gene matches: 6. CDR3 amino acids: CSARVGTGGNYGYTF. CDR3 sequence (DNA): TGCAGTGCTAGAGTGGGGACAGGAGGCAACTATGGCTACACCTTC.

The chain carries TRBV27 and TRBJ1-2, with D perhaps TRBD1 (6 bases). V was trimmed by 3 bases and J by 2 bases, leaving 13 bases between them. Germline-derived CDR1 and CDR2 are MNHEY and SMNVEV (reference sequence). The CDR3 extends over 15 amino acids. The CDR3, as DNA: TGTGCCAGCAGTTTTCGGGCAGGGGAAAACTATGGCTACACCTTC. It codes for CASSFRAGENYGYTF.

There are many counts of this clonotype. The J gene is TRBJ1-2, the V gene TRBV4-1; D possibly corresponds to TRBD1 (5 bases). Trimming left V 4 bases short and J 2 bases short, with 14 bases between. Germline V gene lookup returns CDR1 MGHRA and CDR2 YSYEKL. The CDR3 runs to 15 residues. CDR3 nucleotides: TGCGCCAGCAGCCCAGAGAGGGGCATAAACTATGGCTACACCTTC. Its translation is CASSPERGINYGYTF.

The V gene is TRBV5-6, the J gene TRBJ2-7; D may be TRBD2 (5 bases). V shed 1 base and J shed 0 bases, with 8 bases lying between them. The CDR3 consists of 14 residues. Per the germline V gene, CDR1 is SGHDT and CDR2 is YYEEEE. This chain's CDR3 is CASSLFGGSYEQYF. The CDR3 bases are TGTGCCAGCAGCTTGTTCGGAGGCTCCTACGAGCAGTACTTC.

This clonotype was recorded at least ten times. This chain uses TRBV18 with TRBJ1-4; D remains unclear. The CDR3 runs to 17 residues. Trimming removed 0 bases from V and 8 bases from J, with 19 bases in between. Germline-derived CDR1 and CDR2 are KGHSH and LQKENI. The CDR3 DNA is TGTGCCAGCTCACCACCAAGAGTACAGTCCTCGGGGGAAAAACTGTTTTTT. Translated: CASSPPRVQSSGEKLFF.

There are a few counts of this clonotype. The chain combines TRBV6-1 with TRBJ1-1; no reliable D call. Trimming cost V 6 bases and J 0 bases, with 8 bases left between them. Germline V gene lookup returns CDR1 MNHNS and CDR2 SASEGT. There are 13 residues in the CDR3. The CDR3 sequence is CASSPSVNTEAFF. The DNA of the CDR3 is TGTGCCAGCAGCCCGTCAGTGAACACTGAAGCTTTCTTT.

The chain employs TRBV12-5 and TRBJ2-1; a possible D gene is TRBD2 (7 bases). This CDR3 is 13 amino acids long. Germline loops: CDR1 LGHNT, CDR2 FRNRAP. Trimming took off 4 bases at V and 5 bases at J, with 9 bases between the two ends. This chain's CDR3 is CASGWGGHNEQFF. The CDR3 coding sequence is TGTGCTAGTGGTTGGGGGGGGCACAATGAGCAGTTCTTC.

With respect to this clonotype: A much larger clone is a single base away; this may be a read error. In nucleotides, the CDR3 is TGTGCCAGCAGCTTAGCCGGGTACACTGAAGCTTTCTTT. Translation: CASSLAGYTEAFF. The V call is TRBV11-2, the J call TRBJ1-1; no reliable D call. V was trimmed by 1 base and J by 3 bases, leaving 6 bases between them. Germline V gene lookup returns CDR1 SGHAT and CDR2 FQNNGV. This CDR3 contains 13 residues.

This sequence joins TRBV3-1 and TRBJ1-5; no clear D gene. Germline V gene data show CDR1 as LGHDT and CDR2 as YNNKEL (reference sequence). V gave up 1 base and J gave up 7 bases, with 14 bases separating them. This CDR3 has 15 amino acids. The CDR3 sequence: CASSQVPGAVQPQHF. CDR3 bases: TGTGCCAGCAGCCAAGTACCAGGTGCGGTACAGCCCCAGCATTTT.

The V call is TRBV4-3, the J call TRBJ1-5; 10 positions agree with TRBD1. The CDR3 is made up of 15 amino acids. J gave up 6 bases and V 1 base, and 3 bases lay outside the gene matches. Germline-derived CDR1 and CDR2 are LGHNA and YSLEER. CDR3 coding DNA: TGCGCCAGCAGCCAAGGCCGGGACAGGGGTCAGCCCCAGCATTTT. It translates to CASSQGRDRGQPQHF.

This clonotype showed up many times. CDR3 sequence: CASTLRGTVDTQYF. The CDR3, as DNA: TGTGCCAGCACCCTGCGGGGGACGGTAGATACGCAGTATTTT. V is TRBV7-2 and J is TRBJ2-3, with 7 nucleotides matching TRBD2. The CDR3 is 14 amino acids. Germline V gene data show CDR1 as SGHTA and CDR2 as FQGNSA. V lost 7 bases and J lost 5; bases outside the gene matches: 9.

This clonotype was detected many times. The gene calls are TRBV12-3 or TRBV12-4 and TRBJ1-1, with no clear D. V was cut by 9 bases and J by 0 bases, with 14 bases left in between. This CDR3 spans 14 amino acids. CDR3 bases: TGTGCCAGTCATAATAGGGTCTTGAACACTGAAGCTTTCTTT. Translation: CASHNRVLNTEAFF.

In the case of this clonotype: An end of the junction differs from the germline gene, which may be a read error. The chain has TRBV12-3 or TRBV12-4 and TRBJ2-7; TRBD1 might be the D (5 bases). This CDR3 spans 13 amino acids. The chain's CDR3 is CASALGQTYEPYF. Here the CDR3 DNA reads TGTGCCAGCGCCCTTGGACAAACCTACGAGCCGTACTTC.

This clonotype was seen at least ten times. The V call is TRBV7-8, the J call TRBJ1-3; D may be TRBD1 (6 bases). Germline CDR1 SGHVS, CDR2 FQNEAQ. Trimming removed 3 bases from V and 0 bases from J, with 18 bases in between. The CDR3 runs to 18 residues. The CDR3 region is CASSFNVPGRGSGNTIYF. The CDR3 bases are TGTGCCAGCAGCTTTAACGTTCCGGGCAGGGGCTCTGGAAACACCATATATTTT.

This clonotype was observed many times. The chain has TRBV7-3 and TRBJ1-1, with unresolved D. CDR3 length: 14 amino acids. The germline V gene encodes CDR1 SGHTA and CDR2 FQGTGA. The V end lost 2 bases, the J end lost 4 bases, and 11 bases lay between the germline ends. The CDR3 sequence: CASSLSRGSTEAFF. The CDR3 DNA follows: TGTGCCAGCAGCTTATCTCGTGGGAGCACTGAAGCTTTCTTT.

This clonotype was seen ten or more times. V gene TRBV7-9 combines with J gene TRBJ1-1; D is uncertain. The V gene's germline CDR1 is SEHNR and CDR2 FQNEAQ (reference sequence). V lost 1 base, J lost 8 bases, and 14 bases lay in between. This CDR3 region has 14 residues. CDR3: CASSLDPEIGEAFF. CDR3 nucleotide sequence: TGTGCCAGCAGCTTAGACCCGGAGATAGGGGAAGCTTTCTTT.

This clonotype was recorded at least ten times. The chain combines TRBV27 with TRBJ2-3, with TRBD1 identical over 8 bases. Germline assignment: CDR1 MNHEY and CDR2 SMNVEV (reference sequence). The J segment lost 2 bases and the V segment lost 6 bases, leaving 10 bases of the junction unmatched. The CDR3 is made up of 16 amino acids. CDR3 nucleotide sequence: TGTGCCAGCAGCTGGACCGGGACAGGATACACAGATACGCAGTATTTT. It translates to CASSWTGTGYTDTQYF.